The 13 T cell receptor beta chains reported below all come from one sample, sequenced in a study of regulatory T cells in long-lasting Graves disease. HTBI primers from iRepertoire and Arm-PCR of CDR3 regions yielded the TCR beta libraries. From the multiplex PCR reads, TCRdb called clonotypes with MiXCR, one entry per CDR3 protein. The sample carries 300,000 to 400,000 distinct CDR3 sequences, roughly a fifth recorded once. Time point indicated: persistent/refractory GD, antithyroid drugs over 5 years with positive TRAb. Generation of the TCR library employed RNA extracted from PBMCs. The specimen was peripheral blood mononuclear cells (PBMCs), collected when the disease was refractory, from a patient treated with antithyroid drugs. The receptors here all came from a female donor with Graves disease.

The J gene is TRBJ2-7, the V gene TRBV7-2, with D maybe TRBD1 (6 bases). The CDR3 extends over 14 amino acids. Germline values: CDR1 SGHTA, CDR2 FQGNSA. Trimming cost V 2 bases and J 5 bases, with 13 bases left between them. The CDR3 loop is CASSLLGGPHEQYF. In DNA form, the CDR3 reads TGTGCCAGCAGCTTACTTGGGGGCCCCCACGAGCAGTACTTC. The variable domain in full, with the rest retrieved from reference TRBV7-2 and TRBJ2-7, is GAGVSQSPSNKVTEKGKDVELRCDPISGHTALYWYRQSLGQGLEFLIYFQGNSAPDKSGLPSDRFSAERTGGSVSTLTIQRTQQEDSAVYLCASSLLGGPHEQYFGPGTRLTVT.

Only a few counts were recorded for this clonotype. The CDR3 DNA reads TGTGCCAGCAGCAACCCGTTGACAGGGGGAGGAAACACCATATATTTT. It yields the protein CASSNPLTGGGNTIYF. J is TRBJ1-3 and V is TRBV7-9; 9 positions agree with TRBD1. V shed 5 bases and J 4 bases; nucleotides not matched to a gene: 9. From germline, CDR1 is SEHNR and CDR2 FQNEAQ (reference sequence). The CDR3 covers 16 residues.

Within the sample, this clonotype is large. CDR3 bases: TGTGCCAGCAGCTTAAATGGTGGCGGACAAGAGACCCAGTACTTC. The encoded protein is CASSLNGGGQETQYF. This chain uses TRBV7-3 with TRBJ2-5; D gene ambiguous. V was shortened by 1 base and J by 2 bases, with 11 bases between the two germline ends. The CDR3 runs 15 residues. Germline lookup yields CDR1 SGHTA and CDR2 FQGTGA.

This chain connects TRBV28 to TRBJ2-1, with 11 bases aligning to TRBD2. This CDR3 is built from 15 residues. V gave up 5 bases and J gave up 4 bases; unmatched junction bases: 4. Germline CDR1 reads MDHEN; CDR2 reads SYDVKM. CDR3 coding DNA: TGTGCCAGCAGTGTAGCGGGAGGGCGTTACAATGAGCAGTTCTTC. As protein: CASSVAGGRYNEQFF.

This clonotype has a count of ten or more. This chain links TRBV12-3 or TRBV12-4 with TRBJ1-6; 7 bases align to TRBD1. Unmatched junction bases numbered 7, after V lost 5 bases and J lost 6 bases. The CDR3 extends over 15 amino acids. The chain's CDR3 is CASSRTGTVNSPLHF. The CDR3 coding sequence is TGTGCCAGCAGTCGTACCGGGACAGTTAATTCACCCCTCCACTTT.

This clonotype was counted between two and nine times. The rearrangement links TRBV27 to TRBJ2-3, with 9 positions matching TRBD2. Losses at the gene ends were 6 bases for V and 3 bases for J; bases not matched to a gene: 10. The CDR3 is 16 amino acids. Germline values: CDR1 MNHEY, CDR2 SMNVEV (reference sequence). CDR3 nucleotide sequence: TGTGCCAGCAGCCCTCTCGCGGGGGGGCCGACAGATACGCAGTATTTT. This encodes CASSPLAGGPTDTQYF.

The chain couples TRBV5-5 to TRBJ2-7; tentatively, D is TRBD1 (6 bases). CDR3 length: 15 amino acids. The germline V and J ends were trimmed by 2 bases and 2 bases, with 14 bases remaining between them. Germline CDR1 reads SGHKS; CDR2 reads YYEKEE (reference sequence). CDR3 loop: CASSLGTGQTYEQYF. The CDR3 DNA reads as TGTGCCAGCAGCTTAGGTACAGGACAGACCTACGAGCAGTACTTC.

This clonotype came up many times. Here the CDR3 DNA reads TGTGCCAGCAGTTACCGGGGGATGGGTAGCAATCAGCCCCAGCATTTT. Translation: CASSYRGMGSNQPQHF. The chain has TRBV6-2 or TRBV6-3 and TRBJ1-5; TRBD1 is a possible D gene (5 bases). Germline V gene sequence: CDR1 MNHEY, CDR2 SVGEGT. CDR3 length equals 16 residues. Between the trimmed V and J ends, which lost 2 bases and 0 bases, there was a span of 11 bases.

This clonotype was observed a few times. This chain joins TRBV5-8 and TRBJ2-5; D is ambiguous. CDR3 length: 14 residues. Germline V gene sequence: CDR1 SGHTS, CDR2 YDEGEE. The ends were cut back, 4 bases at V and 7 bases at J, with 17 bases in the middle. The CDR3, as DNA: TGTGCCAGCAGCCGGACCCCCGGAAGTGGGACCCAGTACTTC. Protein sequence: CASSRTPGSGTQYF.

This clonotype was counted at least ten times. The chain uses TRBV27 and TRBJ1-5; maybe TRBD1 (6 bases). The V gene lost 3 bases and the J gene lost 6 bases, with 15 bases spanning the gap. The germline V gene has CDR1 MNHEY and CDR2 SMNVEV (reference sequence). This CDR3 is 15 amino acids long. In DNA form, the CDR3 reads TGTGCCAGCAGTTTCGTCCACAGGGTAAGTCAGCCCCAGCATTTT. Translation: CASSFVHRVSQPQHF.

There are many counts of this clonotype. This chain joins TRBV28 and TRBJ2-7; 8 bases line up with TRBD2. The CDR3 is made up of 14 amino acids. In germline, CDR1 is MDHEN, CDR2 SYDVKM. V lost 5 bases to trimming and J lost 4 bases; unmatched junction nucleotides: 7. The CDR3 here is CASSPRGGRYEQYF. Written as DNA, the CDR3 is TGTGCCAGCAGTCCTCGGGGGGGCAGGTACGAGCAGTACTTC.

This clonotype was counted many times. The chain joins TRBV27 to TRBJ2-7; D not certain. Germline V gene lookup returns CDR1 MNHEY and CDR2 SMNVEV (reference sequence). This CDR3 region has 16 residues. The V and J ends lost 0 bases and 4 bases respectively, with 16 bases between them. CDR3 sequence reads: CASSLSGQFPPYEQYF. CDR3 coding DNA: TGTGCCAGCAGTTTATCGGGTCAATTCCCCCCGTACGAGCAGTACTTC.

This clonotype was found a few times. V and J are TRBV4-1 and TRBJ1-2; TRBD1 is a possible D gene (5 bases). This CDR3 has 16 amino acids. Looked up from germline, CDR1 is MGHRA and CDR2 is YSYEKL. V lost 1 base and J lost 4, with 16 bases in between. The CDR3 bases are TGCGCCAGCAGCCAAGGCACCGGGGCAGGCTTCTATGGCTACACCTTC. Translated, it gives CASSQGTGAGFYGYTF.